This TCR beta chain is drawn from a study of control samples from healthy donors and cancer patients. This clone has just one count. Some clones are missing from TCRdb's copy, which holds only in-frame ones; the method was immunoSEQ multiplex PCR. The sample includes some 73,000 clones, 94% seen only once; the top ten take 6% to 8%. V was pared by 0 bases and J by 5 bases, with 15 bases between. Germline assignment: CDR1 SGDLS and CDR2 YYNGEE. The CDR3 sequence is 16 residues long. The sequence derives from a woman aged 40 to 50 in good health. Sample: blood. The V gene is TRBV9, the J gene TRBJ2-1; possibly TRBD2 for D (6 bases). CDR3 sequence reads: CASSVDPVPGDNEQFF. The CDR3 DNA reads TGTGCCAGCAGCGTAGATCCGGTTCCGGGGGACAATGAGCAGTTCTTC.